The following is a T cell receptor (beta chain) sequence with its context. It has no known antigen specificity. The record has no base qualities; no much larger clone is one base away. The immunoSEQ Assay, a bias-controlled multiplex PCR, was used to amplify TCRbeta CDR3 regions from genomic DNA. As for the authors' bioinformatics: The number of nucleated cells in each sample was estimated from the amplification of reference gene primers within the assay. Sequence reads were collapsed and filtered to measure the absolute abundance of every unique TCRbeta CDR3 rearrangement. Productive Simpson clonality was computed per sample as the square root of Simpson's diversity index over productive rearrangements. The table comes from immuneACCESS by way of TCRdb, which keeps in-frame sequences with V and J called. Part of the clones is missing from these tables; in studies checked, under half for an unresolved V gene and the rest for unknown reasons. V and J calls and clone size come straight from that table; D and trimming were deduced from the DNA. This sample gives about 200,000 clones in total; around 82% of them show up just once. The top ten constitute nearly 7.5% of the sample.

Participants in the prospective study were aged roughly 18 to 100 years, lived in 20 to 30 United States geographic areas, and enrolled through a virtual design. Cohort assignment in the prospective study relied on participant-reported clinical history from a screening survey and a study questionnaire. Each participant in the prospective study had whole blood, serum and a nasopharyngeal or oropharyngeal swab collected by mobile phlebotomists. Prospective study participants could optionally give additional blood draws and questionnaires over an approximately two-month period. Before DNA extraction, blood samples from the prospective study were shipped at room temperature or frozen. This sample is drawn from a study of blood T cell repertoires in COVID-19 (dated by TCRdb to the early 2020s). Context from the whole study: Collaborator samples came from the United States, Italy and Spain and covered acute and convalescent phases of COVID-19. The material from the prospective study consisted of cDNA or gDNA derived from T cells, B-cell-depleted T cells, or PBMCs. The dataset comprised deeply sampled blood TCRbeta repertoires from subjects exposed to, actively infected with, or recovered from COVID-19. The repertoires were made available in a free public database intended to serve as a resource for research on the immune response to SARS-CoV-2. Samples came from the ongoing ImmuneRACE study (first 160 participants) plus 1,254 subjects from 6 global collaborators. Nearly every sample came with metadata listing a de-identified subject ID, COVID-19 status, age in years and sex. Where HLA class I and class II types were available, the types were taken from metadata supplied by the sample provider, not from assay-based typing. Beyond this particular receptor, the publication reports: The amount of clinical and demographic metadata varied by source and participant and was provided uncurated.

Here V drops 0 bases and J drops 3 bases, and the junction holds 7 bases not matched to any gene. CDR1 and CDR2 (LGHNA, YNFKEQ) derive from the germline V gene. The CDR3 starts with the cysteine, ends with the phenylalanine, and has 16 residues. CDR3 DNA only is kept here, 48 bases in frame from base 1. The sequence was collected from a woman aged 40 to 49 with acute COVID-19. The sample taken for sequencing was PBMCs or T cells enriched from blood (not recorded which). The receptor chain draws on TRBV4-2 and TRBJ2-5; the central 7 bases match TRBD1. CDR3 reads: CASSQELKGAEETQYF. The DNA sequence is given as TGTGCCAGCAGCCAAGAACTTAAGGGGGCTGAAGAGACCCAGTACTTC.